This T cell receptor (beta chain) came from a study of OX40 agonist ivuxolimab in advanced cancers. Notes on the research overall: Ivuxolimab was an agonistic, fully human IgG2 monoclonal antibody directed against OX40 (CD134), a costimulatory receptor. Intravenous ivuxolimab was administered to patients every 2 weeks at six dose levels: 0.01, 0.1, 0.3, 1.5, 3 and 10 mg/kg. Of the roughly 54 patients in dose escalation, around 19 had hepatocellular carcinoma, some 15 had melanoma, 9 had renal cell carcinoma and 9 had head and neck cancer. A male proportion of approximately 83% and a mean age of 60 years, ranging from 23 to 79, were recorded for the dose-escalation cohort. Prior anti-PD-1, anti-PD-L1 or anti-CTLA-4 therapy was permitted, and approximately 40% of dose-escalation patients had received checkpoint inhibitors. Partial responses were achieved by three dose-escalation patients, of whom one had hepatocellular carcinoma and two had cutaneous melanoma. Peripheral TCRbeta sequencing aimed to test whether ivuxolimab altered TCR sequence diversity and caused clonal T-cell expansion. The monotherapy dose-escalation portion (N = 52 patients) of the phase I ivuxolimab trial is reported in the paper.

For sequencing of the TCRbeta CDR3 region, genomic DNA was extracted from the sorted cells. The immunoSEQ Assay was used for sequencing of TCRbeta CDR3 regions. Held by TCRdb, this immuneACCESS table contains in-frame sequences only and omits some clones. Under half of the omission traces to an unresolved V gene where checked; the cause of the rest is unknown. This sample has about 86,000 clones in its table, and about 90% of those were observed once. The top ten hold around 8.7% of the sample. What the authors observed across the whole study: After ivuxolimab, more expanded clones were found on average in CD8+ T cells than in CD4+ T cells. At doses of 0.1 to 3.0 mg/kg, clonal expansion of both CD4+ and CD8+ blood T cells was observed from baseline to week 6. Low levels of normalized T-cell clonal expansion were also seen in some nonresponding patients. In partial responders in the 0.1-3.0 mg/kg groups, normalized peripheral clonal expansion was found to be among the lowest, especially among CD8+ T cells. Which antigens the clonally expanded peripheral T cells were specific for was not determined.

Patients with a history of autoimmune disease or receiving systemic immunosuppression were excluded from the trial. Peripheral blood for TCR sequencing was collected from all dose cohorts at baseline, on cycle 4 day 1, and on cycle 7 day 1. Samples came from an open-label, multicenter, first-in-human phase I dose-escalation trial of ivuxolimab. Adults with locally advanced or metastatic melanoma, renal cell carcinoma, hepatocellular carcinoma or head and neck squamous cell carcinoma were enrolled in the trial. Before TCR sequencing, CD4+ T cells and CD8+ T cells were sorted from peripheral blood as separate populations. A remark on this clone: Its binding antigen is unknown. Base qualities are not at hand, and no much larger clone is one base apart.

The CDR3 covers 15 residues, taking in both the cysteine and the phenylalanine. The kept DNA is CDR3 alone, 45 bases in frame from the first base. Unmatched junction bases come to 8, with V trimmed by 4 bases and J by 6 bases. CDR1 and CDR2 (SEHNR, FQNEAQ) derive from the germline V gene (reference sequence). The specimen comprised CD4+ or CD8+ T cells sorted from blood, sampled in a trial of the OX40 agonist ivuxolimab. The chain links TRBV7-9 with TRBJ2-7, and 11 bases in between align with TRBD1. This sequence was found in an adult with an advanced solid tumor such as melanoma, head and neck, liver or kidney cancer. DNA sequence: TGTGCCAGCAGCTCCGCAGGACAGGGGGCTGCCGAGCAGTACTTC. Its amino acids are CASSSAGQGAAEQYF. Reference TRBV7-9 and TRBJ2-7 genes cover what lies past the CDR3, so the full variable domain is DTGVSQNPRHKITKRGQNVTFRCDPISEHNRLYWYRQTLGQGPEFLTYFQNEAQLEKSRLLSDRFSAERPKGSFSTLEIQRTEQGDSAMYLCASSSAGQGAAEQYFGPGTRLTVT.